This TCR beta chain was sequenced during a study of blood T cell repertoires in COVID-19 (dated by TCRdb to 2019 to 2021). A note on the overall study: Samples from collaborators originated in the United States, Italy and Spain and spanned both the acute and convalescent phases of COVID-19. The prospective study material was composed of cDNA or gDNA derived from T cells, B-cell-depleted T cells, or PBMCs. Deeply sampled blood TCRbeta repertoires from subjects exposed to, actively infected with, or recovered from COVID-19 were included in the dataset. A freely available public database, intended as a resource for researchers studying the immune response to SARS-CoV-2, is where the repertoires were released. Samples were obtained from the ongoing ImmuneRACE study (first 160 participants) and from some 1,300 subjects provided by 6 global collaborators. Sample metadata almost always included a de-identified subject ID, COVID-19 status, age in years and sex. HLA class I and class II types, where available, came from metadata supplied by the sample provider rather than from assay-based typing.

TCRbeta CDR3 regions were amplified from genomic DNA by means of the immunoSEQ Assay, a bias-controlled multiplex PCR. The source study handled its data this way. Within the assay, amplification of reference gene primers was used to estimate how many nucleated cells each sample contained. To quantify the absolute abundance of each unique TCRbeta CDR3 rearrangement, sequence reads were collapsed and filtered. For each sample, productive Simpson clonality was calculated as the square root of Simpson's diversity index across productive rearrangements. This immuneACCESS table, as held by TCRdb, lists in-frame sequences with V and J called but not all clones. Of the missing ones, under half trace to an unresolved V gene in checked studies; the others have no known cause. V and J calls and clone size are as listed in that table; D and trimming were resolved from the DNA. This sample lists over 30,000 clones; over 60% were detected once. The biggest ten clones account for 16% of the sample.

Counted from cysteine to phenylalanine, this CDR3 has 16 amino acids. Only the CDR3 DNA stays, 48 bases, in frame from base 1. The V end loses 0 bases and the J end loses 0 bases, and a stretch of 7 bases separates them. CDR1 SGDLS and CDR2 YYNGEE were looked up in the germline V gene. Overall results and qualifications from the work: Clinical and demographic metadata were provided uncurated, with the amount varying by source and participant.

Whole blood was collected in K2EDTA tubes by collaborating institutions according to the institutions' own protocols. For TCRbeta analysis, collaborators shipped samples as frozen whole blood, isolated PBMCs, or DNA extracted from either of those sample types. This clone has only one observation. Its antigen remains undetermined. The input lacks base qualities; no much larger clone sits a single base away. The chain links TRBV9 with TRBJ2-6, with the D segment identity uncertain. The specimen was peripheral blood. This receptor was taken from a human donor in a cohort sampled during active COVID-19. The CDR3 loop reads CASSVGHRSGANVLTF. The DNA sequence follows: TGTGCCAGCAGCGTAGGACACCGCTCTGGGGCCAACGTCCTGACTTTC.